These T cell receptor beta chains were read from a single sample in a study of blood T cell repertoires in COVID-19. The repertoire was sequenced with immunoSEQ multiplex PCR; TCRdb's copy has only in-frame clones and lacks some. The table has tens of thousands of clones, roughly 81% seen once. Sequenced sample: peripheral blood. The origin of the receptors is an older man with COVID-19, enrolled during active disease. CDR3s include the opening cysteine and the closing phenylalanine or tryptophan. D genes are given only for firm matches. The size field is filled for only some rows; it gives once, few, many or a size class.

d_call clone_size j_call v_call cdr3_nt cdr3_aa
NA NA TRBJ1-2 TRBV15 TGTGCCACCAGCATGGGGGGGCAGGCGATAAACTATGGCTACACCTTC CATSMGGQAINYGYTF
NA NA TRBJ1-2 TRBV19 TGTGCCAGTAGGGGCGATTTGGGTAACTATGGCTACACCTTC CASRGDLGNYGYTF
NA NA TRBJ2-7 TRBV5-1 TGCGCCAGCCGCATTAGTCCCGGGACTTCCTTCTACGAGCAGTACTTC CASRISPGTSFYEQYF
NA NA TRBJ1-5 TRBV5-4 TGTGCCAGCAGCGTAGGGGGGGGACAACTTAATCAGCCCCAGCATTTT CASSVGGGQLNQPQHF
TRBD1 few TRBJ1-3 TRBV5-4 TGTGCCAGCAGCCCGGACAGGGGGTCGGGAAACACCATATATTTT CASSPDRGSGNTIYF
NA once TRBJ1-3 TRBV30 TGTGCCTGGAGCAGTATAAACACCATATATTTT CAWSSINTIYF
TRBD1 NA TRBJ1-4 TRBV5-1 TGCGCCAGCAGCAGGGACAGTAATGAAAAACTGTTTTTT CASSRDSNEKLFF
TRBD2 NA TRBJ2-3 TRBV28 TGTGCCAGCAGCTTAGCGGGAGGTAATTCCCCTAGCACAGATACGCAGTATTTT CASSLAGGNSPSTDTQYF
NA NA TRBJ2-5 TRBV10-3 TGTGCCATCAGTGGGGACGGGGGAGAGACCCAGTACTTC CAISGDGGETQYF
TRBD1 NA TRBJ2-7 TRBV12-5 TGTGCTAGTGGTTTGGAGACCGGGACAGGCTCCTACGAGCAGTACTTC CASGLETGTGSYEQYF
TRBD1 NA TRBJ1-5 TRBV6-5 TGTGCCAGCGGTCCAGGGGGACATCAGCCCCAGCATTTT CASGPGGHQPQHF
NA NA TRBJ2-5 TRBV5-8 TGTGCCAGCAGCTTCCCGGAGACCCAGTACTTC CASSFPETQYF
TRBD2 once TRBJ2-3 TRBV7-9 TGTGCCAGCAGCCCCGGGGCCAGCGGGGGTACAGATACGCAGTATTTT CASSPGASGGTDTQYF
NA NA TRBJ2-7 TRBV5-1 TGCGCCAGCAGCTTCCAGAGGGGGGGCTTGGAGCAGTACTTC CASSFQRGGLEQYF
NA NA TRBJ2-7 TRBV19 TGTGCCAGTAGTATCGGGACAGCGGGTCCTTACGAGCAGTACTTC CASSIGTAGPYEQYF
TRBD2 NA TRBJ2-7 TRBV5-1 TGCGCCAGCAGCCTTGGTGTTAGCGGGGGGGACGAGCAGTACTTC CASSLGVSGGDEQYF
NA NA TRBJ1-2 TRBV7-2 TGTGCCAGCAGCCCGCGGGAGGCTGCCTATGGCTACACCTTC CASSPREAAYGYTF
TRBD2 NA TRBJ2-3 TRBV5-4 TGTGCCAGCAGCTTAGCGGGAGGATTAGATACGCAGTATTTT CASSLAGGLDTQYF
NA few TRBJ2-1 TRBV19 TGTGCCAGTAGTATTGGAGGGTATGAGCAGTTCTTC CASSIGGYEQFF
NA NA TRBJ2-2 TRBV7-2 TGTGCCAGCAGCTTATGGGGCCGTCTAGGGGGGGGCGGCACCGGGGAGCTGTTTTTT CASSLWGRLGGGGTGELFF
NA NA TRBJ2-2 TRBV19 TGTGCCAGTAGACGAGACCGGCGGACCGGGGAGCTGTTTTTT CASRRDRRTGELFF
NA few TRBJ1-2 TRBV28 TGTGCCAGCAGTTTAGAGACCCAGGGAACTAACTATGGCTACACCTTC CASSLETQGTNYGYTF
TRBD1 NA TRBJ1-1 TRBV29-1 TGCAGCGTTGACCGGACAGGGAACACTGAAGCTTTCTTT CSVDRTGNTEAFF
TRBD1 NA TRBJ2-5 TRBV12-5 TGTGCTAGTGGTCCCGGACAGGGGGCTCTAGAGACCCAGTACTTC CASGPGQGALETQYF
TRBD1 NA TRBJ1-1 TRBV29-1 TGCAGCGGGGAACCGGGACAGGGGAACACTGAAGCTTTCTTT CSGEPGQGNTEAFF
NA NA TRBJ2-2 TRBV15 TGTGCCACCAGCAGACAGGTTTCTACCGGGGAGCTGTTTTTT CATSRQVSTGELFF
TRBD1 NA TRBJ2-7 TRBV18 TGTGCCAGCTCGTATACTGACAGGGGTTACGAGCAGTACTTC CASSYTDRGYEQYF
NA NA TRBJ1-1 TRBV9 TGTGCCAGCAGCGTAGGGAGGAGCACTGAAGCTTTCTTT CASSVGRSTEAFF
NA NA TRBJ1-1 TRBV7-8 TGTGCCAGCAGCTTACGACTTGGCACTGAAGCTTTCTTT CASSLRLGTEAFF
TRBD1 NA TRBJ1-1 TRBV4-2 TGTGCCAGCAGCCAAGTGGGCGGGACAGGGGACACTGAAGCTTTCTTT CASSQVGGTGDTEAFF
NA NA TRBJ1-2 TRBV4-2 TGTGCCAGCAGCCCGGAACGGGGAGGAAGGCTACTCAACTATGGCTACACCTTC CASSPERGGRLLNYGYTF
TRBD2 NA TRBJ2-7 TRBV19 TGTGCCAGTAGCAGGGGACTAGCGGCCACTCATCCCTACGAGCAGTACTTC CASSRGLAATHPYEQYF
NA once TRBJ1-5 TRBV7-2 TGTGCCAGCAGCTTAGCGGGAGCGGGCCAGCCCCAGCATTTT CASSLAGAGQPQHF
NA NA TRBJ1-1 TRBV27 TGTGCCAGCGGAAGACAGAAATACACTGAAGCTTTCTTT CASGRQKYTEAFF
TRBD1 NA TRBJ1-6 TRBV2 TGTGCCAGCAGTGGAGACAGGGGGAAGAGTTCACCCCTCCACTTT CASSGDRGKSSPLHF
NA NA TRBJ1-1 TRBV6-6 TGTGCCAGCAGCAAACCAGGCACTGAAGCTTTCTTT CASSKPGTEAFF
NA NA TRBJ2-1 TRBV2 TGTGCCAGCAGTGCTAGGGGGAGCTCCTACAATGAGCAGTTCTTC CASSARGSSYNEQFF
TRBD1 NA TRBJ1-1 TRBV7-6 TGTGCCAGCAGCTTAGTAGGACAGGGGTACACTGAAGCTTTCTTT CASSLVGQGYTEAFF
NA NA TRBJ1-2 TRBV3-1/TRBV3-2 TGTGCCAGCAGCCAAGACGGAAGGGGCCGCACCGTGGATGGCTACACCTTC CASSQDGRGRTVDGYTF
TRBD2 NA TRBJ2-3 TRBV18 TGTGCCAGCTCACCGCGGGGGGGCCGAGAAGATACGCAGTATTTT CASSPRGGREDTQYF
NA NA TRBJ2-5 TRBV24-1 TGTGCCACCAGTGGCTCCCTCAGGGGAAACCAAGAGACCCAGTACTTC CATSGSLRGNQETQYF
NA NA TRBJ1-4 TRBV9 TGTGCCAGCAGCGTACAGGGGAATGAAAAACTGTTTTTT CASSVQGNEKLFF
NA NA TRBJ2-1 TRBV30 TGTGCCTGGAGTGGATGGGGGGTTCAAGGCGAGCAGTTCTTC CAWSGWGVQGEQFF
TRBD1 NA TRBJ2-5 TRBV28 TGTGCCAGCAGTTGGACAGGGGGCGGTAAGGGGACCCAGTACTTC CASSWTGGGKGTQYF
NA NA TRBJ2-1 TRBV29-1 TGCAGCGTTGAACGGGAATCGGATGAGCAGTTCTTC CSVERESDEQFF
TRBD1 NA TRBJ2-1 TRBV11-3 TGTGCCAGCAGCTCGGGACAGGGCCCGTACAATGAGCAGTTCTTC CASSSGQGPYNEQFF
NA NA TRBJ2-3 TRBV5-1 TGCGCCAGCAGCTTGGCCCCATTTGGCACAGATACGCAGTATTTT CASSLAPFGTDTQYF
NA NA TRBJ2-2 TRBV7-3 TGTGCCAGTAGCGTCGATACGGGTCCCTCCGGGGAGCTGTTTTTT CASSVDTGPSGELFF
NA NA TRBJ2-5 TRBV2 TGTGCCAGCAGAAAACAGGAGCCCCAAGAGACCCAGTACTTC CASRKQEPQETQYF
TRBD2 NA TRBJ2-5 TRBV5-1 TGCGCCAGCAGCTTGGCCGGGACTAGCATCACAGAGACCCAGTACTTC CASSLAGTSITETQYF
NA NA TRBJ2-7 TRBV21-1 TGTGCCAGCAGCAAGGGAGACACACACTCCTACGAGCAGTACTTC CASSKGDTHSYEQYF
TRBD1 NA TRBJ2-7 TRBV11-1 TGTGCCAGCAGCTCTAGACAGGGGGCGGCCTCCTACGAGCAGTACTTC CASSSRQGAASYEQYF
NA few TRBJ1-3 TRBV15 TGTGCCACCAGCAGGAACAGGGAGGGGAGAGGAAACACCATATATTTT CATSRNREGRGNTIYF
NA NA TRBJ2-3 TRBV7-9 TGTGCCAGCAGCTTGGGCGGGGAAACAGATACGCAGTATTTT CASSLGGETDTQYF
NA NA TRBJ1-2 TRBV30 TGTGCCTGGAGGGAAACAGCAGCAGGTGGCTACACCTTC CAWRETAAGGYTF
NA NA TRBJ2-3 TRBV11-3 TGTGCCAGCAGCTTAGGCGGAGGGAGCACAGATACGCAGTATTTT CASSLGGGSTDTQYF